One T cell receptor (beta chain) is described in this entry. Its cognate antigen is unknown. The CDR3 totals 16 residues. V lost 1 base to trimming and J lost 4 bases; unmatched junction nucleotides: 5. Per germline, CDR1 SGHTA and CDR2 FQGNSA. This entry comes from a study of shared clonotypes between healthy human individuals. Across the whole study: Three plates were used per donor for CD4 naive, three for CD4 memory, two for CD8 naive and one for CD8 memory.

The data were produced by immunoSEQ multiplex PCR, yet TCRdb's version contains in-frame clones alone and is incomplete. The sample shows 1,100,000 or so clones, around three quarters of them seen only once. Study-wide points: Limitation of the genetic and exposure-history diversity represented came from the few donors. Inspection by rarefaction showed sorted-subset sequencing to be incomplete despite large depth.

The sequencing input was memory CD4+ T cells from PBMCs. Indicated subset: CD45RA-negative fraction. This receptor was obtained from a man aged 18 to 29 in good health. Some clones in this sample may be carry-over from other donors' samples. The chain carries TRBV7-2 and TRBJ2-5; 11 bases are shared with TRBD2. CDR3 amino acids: CASSLGLAGGLETQYF. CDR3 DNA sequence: TGTGCCAGCAGCTTAGGCCTAGCGGGAGGATTAGAGACCCAGTACTTC. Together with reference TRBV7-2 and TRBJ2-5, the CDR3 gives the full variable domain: GAGVSQSPSNKVTEKGKDVELRCDPISGHTALYWYRQSLGQGLEFLIYFQGNSAPDKSGLPSDRFSAERTGGSVSTLTIQRTQQEDSAVYLCASSLGLAGGLETQYFGPGTRLLVL.